The rows below give T cell receptor beta chains drawn from one sample of a study of cytomegalovirus exposure and HLA in healthy donors. Libraries were prepared by immunoSEQ multiplex PCR; TCRdb keeps only in-frame clonotypes and omits some of them. The sample has about 110,000 clones; more than 60% are singletons. Source material: PBMCs. The receptors here all came from a man aged 55 to 70 in good health and CMV-seronegative. The CDR3 runs from the conserved cysteine through the conserved F or W. A D gene is named only where the DNA matches it firmly. The size entry is marked missing in some rows and otherwise reads once, few, many or a size class.

j_call	d_call	clone_size	v_call	cdr3_aa	cdr3_nt
TRBJ1-5	TRBD1	-	TRBV11-1	CASRRARRTGSLGNQPQHF	TGTGCCAGCAGGAGAGCGCGGAGGACAGGGTCCCTCGGAAATCAGCCCCAGCATTTT
TRBJ2-5	-	-	TRBV2	CASKRETQYF	TGTGCCAGCAAACGGGAGACCCAGTACTTC
TRBJ1-5	-	-	TRBV5-1	CASSSEGHQPQHF	TGCGCCAGCAGTTCGGAGGGGCATCAGCCCCAGCATTTT
TRBJ1-2	-	-	TRBV4-3	CASSLSRGNNYGYTF	TGCGCCAGCAGCCTTAGCAGGGGTAATAACTATGGCTACACCTTC
TRBJ1-5	-	-	TRBV6-1	CASSSGTSSNQPQHF	TGTGCCAGCAGTTCCGGGACATCTAGCAATCAGCCCCAGCATTTT
TRBJ1-1	TRBD1	-	TRBV7-2	CASSWSGGSDTEAFF	TGTGCCAGCAGCTGGTCAGGGGGATCCGACACTGAAGCTTTCTTT
TRBJ2-1	TRBD2	-	TRBV7-2	CASSLAGSGGIGEQFF	TGTGCCAGCAGCTTAGCGGGTAGCGGGGGAATCGGGGAGCAGTTCTTC
TRBJ2-1	-	-	TRBV7-6	CASSSSTGIYYNEQFF	TGTGCCAGCAGCTCCAGTACAGGGATCTACTACAATGAGCAGTTCTTC
TRBJ2-3	TRBD2	few	TRBV10-3	CAISGRTSGSTDTQYF	TGTGCCATCAGTGGACGGACTAGCGGGAGCACAGATACGCAGTATTTT
TRBJ1-2	-	-	TRBV28	CASSPSALNYGYTF	TGTGCCAGCAGTCCCTCCGCGCTTAACTATGGCTACACCTTC
TRBJ2-7	TRBD1	-	TRBV5-6	CASSTGTAPYEQYF	TGTGCCAGCAGCACCGGGACAGCGCCCTACGAGCAGTACTTC
TRBJ1-4	TRBD1	-	TRBV5-8	CASSPRQGTILVTNEKLFF	TGTGCCAGCAGCCCCCGACAGGGTACGATCTTAGTGACTAATGAAAAACTGTTTTTT
TRBJ2-6	-	-	TRBV11-1	CASSLDGSYSGANVLTF	TGTGCCAGCAGCTTAGATGGCAGTTACTCTGGGGCCAACGTCCTGACTTTC
TRBJ1-2	-	-	TRBV30	CAWSTSGFGYGYTF	TGTGCCTGGAGCACCTCAGGGTTTGGCTATGGCTACACCTTC
TRBJ2-2	TRBD2	few	TRBV5-4	CASRSGGTSGGRGTGELFF	TGTGCCAGCAGATCAGGCGGGACTAGCGGGGGTAGAGGGACCGGGGAGCTGTTTTTT
TRBJ2-3	-	-	TRBV5-4	CASSLGPGSTDTQYF	TGTGCCAGCAGCTTGGGGCCGGGGAGCACAGATACGCAGTATTTT
TRBJ2-5	TRBD1	-	TRBV7-2	CASSLGTGKETQYF	TGTGCCAGCAGCTTAGGGACAGGGAAGGAGACCCAGTACTTC
TRBJ1-3	-	once	TRBV11-2	CASSLFGSISGNTIYF	TGTGCCAGCAGCTTATTCGGGAGTATTTCTGGAAACACCATATATTTT
TRBJ1-4	TRBD1	-	TRBV18	CASSLNRGESEKLFF	TGTGCCAGCTCATTGAACAGGGGAGAGAGTGAAAAACTGTTTTTT
TRBJ2-3	-	-	TRBV5-1	CASRPPPGRGTDTQYF	TGCGCCAGCAGACCCCCCCCAGGAAGGGGGACAGATACGCAGTATTTT
TRBJ2-5	-	-	TRBV28	CASSLAGRRMSQYF	TGTGCCAGCAGTTTGGCAGGAAGGAGGATGTCCCAGTACTTC
TRBJ1-6	-	-	TRBV7-2	CASSTNSERNSPLHF	TGTGCCAGCAGCACAAACTCAGAGAGGAATTCACCCCTCCACTTT
TRBJ2-5	TRBD2	-	TRBV27	CASSARGGAETQYF	TGTGCCAGCAGTGCGCGGGGGGGCGCGGAGACCCAGTACTTC
TRBJ1-2	-	-	TRBV19	CASSRQALNYGYTF	TGTGCCAGTAGCCGACAGGCCCTTAACTATGGCTACACCTTC
TRBJ1-2	-	-	TRBV4-2	CASSLEGVARGNYGYTF	TGTGCCAGCAGCCTCGAAGGGGTGGCCAGGGGTAACTATGGCTACACCTTC
TRBJ1-4	TRBD1	-	TRBV19	CASSNRGGNEKLFF	TGTGCCAGTAGCAACAGGGGAGGCAATGAAAAACTGTTTTTT